The 3 T cell receptor beta chains reported below all come from one sample, sequenced in a study of blood T cell repertoires in COVID-19. Generated by immunoSEQ multiplex PCR, the TCRdb table keeps only in-frame clones and is missing some. This sample has 300,000 to 400,000 clones, with around 89% found just once. Material for sequencing was peripheral blood. The receptors derive from a woman aged 30 to 39 with COVID-19, enrolled during active disease.

V gene TRBV5-5 combines with J gene TRBJ2-1; 9 bases fit TRBD2. Trimming cost V 7 bases and J 4 bases; bases outside gene matches: 6. The CDR3 sequence is 14 residues long. The germline CDR1 and CDR2 sequences are SGHKS and YYEKEE (reference sequence). The CDR3 here is CASGSSGAYNEQFF. For the CDR3, the DNA is TGTGCCAGCGGTTCTAGCGGGGCTTACAATGAGCAGTTCTTC.

The table lists this clone with a count of one. This chain connects TRBV2 to TRBJ2-1; TRBD2 agrees at 9 bases. The CDR3 is 15 residues long. Germline CDR1 is SNHLY and CDR2 is FYNNEI. The ends lost 0 bases at V and 4 bases at J; junction bases unmatched: 1. The CDR3 coding sequence is TGTGCCAGCAGTGAAGCAGCGGGGGGATACAATGAGCAGTTCTTC. It specifies CASSEAAGGYNEQFF. Complete variable domain (other parts from reference TRBV2 and TRBJ2-1): EPEVTQTPSHQVTQMGQEVILRCVPISNHLYFYWYRQILGQKVEFLVSFYNNEISEKSEIFDDQFSVERPDGSNFTLKIRSTKLEDSAMYFCASSEAAGGYNEQFFGPGTRLTVL.

About this clone: At the DNA level, this CDR3 is encoded by other sequences in the same sample as well. V and J are TRBV5-1 and TRBJ1-1; D perhaps matches TRBD1 (6 bases). Germline CDR1 and CDR2: SGHRS and YFSETQ. Trimming shortened V by 4 bases and J by 2 bases, and 9 bases separated the two germline ends. This CDR3 region has 13 residues. Here the CDR3 DNA reads TGCGCCAGCAGCGGACAGACAAACACTGAAGCTTTCTTT. It yields the protein CASSGQTNTEAFF.